This entry features one TCR beta chain sequence. This sample stems from a study of OX40 agonist ivuxolimab in advanced cancers. This table comes from immunoSEQ multiplex PCR, and its TCRdb copy is limited to in-frame clones, with some not included. The sample gives tens of thousands of clones, roughly 90% of which show up once; 2% to 3% is in the top ten. The V end was cut by 3 bases, the J end by 4 bases, with 9 bases between. CDR1 is LNHDA and CDR2 is SQIVND in the germline V gene (reference sequence). CDR3 length: 13 amino acids. The sequences come from CD4+ or CD8+ T cells sorted from blood, collected in a trial of the OX40 agonist ivuxolimab. The chain carries TRBV19 and TRBJ1-2, with a weak D call TRBD1 (5 bases). The TCR sequence derives from an adult with an advanced solid tumor such as melanoma, head and neck, liver or kidney cancer. CDR3 nucleotides: TGTGCCAGTAGTATGGCAGGGTCCTATGGCTACACCTTC. Its translation: CASSMAGSYGYTF.